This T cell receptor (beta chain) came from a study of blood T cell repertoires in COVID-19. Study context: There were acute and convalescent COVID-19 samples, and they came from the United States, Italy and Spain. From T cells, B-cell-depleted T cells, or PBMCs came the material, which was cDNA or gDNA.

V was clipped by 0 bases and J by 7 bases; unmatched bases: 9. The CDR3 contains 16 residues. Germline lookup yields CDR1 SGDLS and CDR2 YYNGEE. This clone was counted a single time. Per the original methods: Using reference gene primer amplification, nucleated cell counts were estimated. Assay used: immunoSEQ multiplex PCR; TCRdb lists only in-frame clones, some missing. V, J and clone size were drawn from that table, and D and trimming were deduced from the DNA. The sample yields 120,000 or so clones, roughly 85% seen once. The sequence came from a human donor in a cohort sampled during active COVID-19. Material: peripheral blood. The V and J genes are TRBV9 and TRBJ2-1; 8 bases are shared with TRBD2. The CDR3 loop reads CASSVGPGLAANEQFF. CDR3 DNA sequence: TGTGCCAGCAGCGTAGGTCCTGGACTAGCAGCAAATGAGCAGTTCTTC.